These 10 T cell receptor beta chains share one sample of origin, sequenced in a study of blood T cell repertoires in COVID-19. Some clones are missing from TCRdb's copy, which holds only in-frame ones; the method was immunoSEQ multiplex PCR. The data show approximately 200,000 clones, 70% to 90% seen once. Source material: peripheral blood. The receptors were gathered from a man aged 45-65 years with acute or convalescent COVID-19.

V and J are TRBV10-3 and TRBJ1-2, with TRBD1 matching over 7 bases. The CDR3 extends over 14 amino acids. J was trimmed by 4 bases and V by 2 bases; bases with no gene match: 4. The V gene's germline CDR1 is ENHRY and CDR2 SYGVKD. The CDR3, as DNA: TGTGCCATCAGTGAGCTGGGACAGATCTATGGCTACACCTTC. Its protein product is CAISELGQIYGYTF.

J is TRBJ1-6 and V is TRBV11-2; TRBD1 is a possible D gene (5 bases). Trimming pared 5 bases from V and 7 bases from J, leaving 9 bases between. This CDR3 has 13 residues. Germline CDR1 and CDR2: SGHAT and FQNNGV. CDR3 loop: CASSLNRNSPLHF. As DNA, the CDR3 is TGTGCCAGCAGCCTTAACAGGAATTCACCCCTCCACTTT.

This rearrangement joins TRBV5-1 to TRBJ1-4; TRBD1 aligns across 9 bases. Unmatched junction bases numbered 2, after V lost 4 bases and J lost 7 bases. This CDR3 comprises 13 residues. Looked up from germline, CDR1 is SGHRS and CDR2 is YFSETQ. The CDR3 DNA sequence: TGCGCCAGCAGCCTGGACAGGGGTGAAAAACTGTTTTTT. Translation gives CASSLDRGEKLFF.

The rearrangement uses TRBV25-1 and TRBJ1-2; no firm D call. Deletions cut 4 bases from V and 2 bases from J, with 17 bases between. There are 16 residues in the CDR3. Germline CDR1 is MGHDK and CDR2 is SYGVNS. The CDR3 sequence is CASSVEKTGKNYGYTF. The CDR3 DNA follows: TGTGCCAGCAGTGTAGAGAAGACCGGGAAAAACTATGGCTACACCTTC.

The chain joins TRBV29-1 to TRBJ2-3; D gene uncertain. The CDR3 runs to 13 residues. Germline-derived CDR1 and CDR2 are SQVTM and ANQGSEA. V gave up 7 bases and J gave up 0 bases, with 11 bases separating them. CDR3 bases: TGCAGCGCCCTGACACGCAGCACAGATACGCAGTATTTT. This codes for CSALTRSTDTQYF.

The chain uses TRBV3-1 (or the pseudogene TRBV3-2) and TRBJ2-3; D may be TRBD1 (6 bases). Trimming stripped 4 bases from V and 8 bases from J, with 10 bases between. The CDR3 loop spans 12 amino acids. From germline, CDR1 is LGHDT and CDR2 YNNKEL (reference sequence). CDR3 bases: TGTGCCAGCAGCCCGGTCAGGGGTACGCAGTATTTT. As protein: CASSPVRGTQYF.

The chain joins TRBV6-5 to TRBJ1-2; no reliable D call. CDR1 is MNHEY and CDR2 is SVGAGI in the germline V gene. The length of the CDR3 is 15 residues. V was shortened by 0 bases and J by 4 bases, with 12 bases between the two germline ends. CDR3: CASSYSSAGLYGYTF. The CDR3 nucleotides read TGTGCCAGCAGTTACTCGTCGGCAGGACTCTATGGCTACACCTTC.

This rearrangement joins TRBV6-5 to TRBJ1-1, with D unresolved. This CDR3 is built from 15 residues. V dropped 6 bases and J dropped 1 base, with 15 bases sitting between them. The germline gives CDR1 MNHEY, CDR2 SVGAGI. This CDR3 is CASRSSERPNTEAFF. The DNA of the CDR3 is TGTGCCAGCAGGAGCTCGGAGCGGCCGAACACTGAAGCTTTCTTT.

The CDR3 is CASSPPQGVESGANVLTF. The CDR3 DNA reads TGCGCCAGCAGCCCGCCGCAGGGGGTTGAGTCTGGGGCCAACGTCCTGACTTTC. The V and J genes are TRBV4-1 and TRBJ2-6; 7 bases are shared with TRBD1. The CDR3 consists of 18 residues. With 4 bases clipped from V and 1 base from J, the junction kept 10 bases outside the gene matches. Germline V CDR1 and CDR2: MGHRA, YSYEKL.

The J gene is TRBJ1-1, the V gene TRBV28, with a possible D match to TRBD1 (6 bases). This CDR3 has 11 amino acids. The germline CDR1 and CDR2 sequences are MDHEN and SYDVKM. The germline V and J ends were trimmed by 6 bases and 6 bases, with 8 bases remaining between them. The CDR3 loop reads CASSTGPEAFF. The CDR3 DNA follows: TGTGCCAGCAGCACAGGGCCTGAAGCTTTCTTT.